Each of the 18 T cell receptor beta chains below was sequenced from the same sample in a study of T cell repertoires in cytomegalovirus infection. One entry per CDR3 protein results from TCRdb running MiXCR on the reads. This sample has around 550,000 distinct CDR3 sequences, with about 25% found just once. The sequenced material came from PBMCs. Receptor source: a human donor in good health (CMV status not recorded). Some clones in this sample may be carry-over from other donors' samples.

In this sample, this clonotype turned up many times. The gene calls are TRBV6-5 and TRBJ1-2; 7 bases map to TRBD1. V lost 6 bases to trimming and J lost 0 bases; unmatched junction nucleotides: 10. CDR1 and CDR2 from the germline V gene are MNHEY and SVGAGI. The CDR3 runs to 16 residues. This CDR3 is CASRRRQGISNYGYTF. The CDR3 DNA sequence: TGTGCCAGCAGGAGAAGACAGGGAATCTCTAACTATGGCTACACCTTC.

This clonotype was detected only a few times. The V and J genes are TRBV6-1 and TRBJ2-3, with 11 nucleotides matching TRBD2. The CDR3 covers 16 residues. The V gene's germline CDR1 is MNHNS and CDR2 SASEGT. Trimming at V came to 5 bases and at J to 4 bases, leaving 8 bases not matched to a gene. The CDR3 region has the DNA TGTGCCAGCAGTAAGCCTAGCGGGAGGAGCTCAGATACGCAGTATTTT. Amino acids: CASSKPSGRSSDTQYF.

This clonotype showed up just a few times. V gene TRBV28 combines with J gene TRBJ2-7; 8 bases map to TRBD1. The CDR3 totals 15 residues. V lost 3 bases and J lost 0; bases outside the gene matches: 4. Germline V gives CDR1 MDHEN, CDR2 SYDVKM. The chain's CDR3 is CASSFPGQVSYEQYF. CDR3 nucleotide sequence: TGTGCCAGCAGTTTCCCGGGACAGGTCTCCTACGAGCAGTACTTC.

The V and J genes are TRBV5-1 and TRBJ2-1; 8 bases agree with TRBD2. This CDR3 is built from 14 residues. After removal of 4 bases from V and 7 bases from J, the junction contained 7 bases not matched to a gene. The germline CDR1 and CDR2 sequences are SGHRS and YFSETQ. As DNA, the CDR3 is TGCGCCAGCAGCCTGGTAGCGGGGTTAAATGAGCAGTTCTTC. Its protein is CASSLVAGLNEQFF.

This clonotype was found many times. The chain joins TRBV7-8 to TRBJ2-1, with D possibly being TRBD1 (6 bases). V shed 4 bases and J shed 7 bases, with 8 bases lying between them. Per germline, CDR1 SGHVS and CDR2 FQNEAQ. The CDR3 loop spans 12 amino acids. The CDR3 here is CASSWTENEQFF. CDR3 DNA: TGTGCCAGCAGCTGGACAGAGAATGAGCAGTTCTTC. The whole variable domain, remainder taken from reference TRBV7-8 and TRBJ2-1, is GAGVSQSPRYKVAKRGQDVALRCDPISGHVSLFWYQQALGQGPEFLTYFQNEAQLDKSGLPSDRFFAERPEGSVSTLKIQRTQQEDSAVYLCASSWTENEQFFGPGTRLTVL.

This chain uses TRBV7-6 with TRBJ1-3, with TRBD1 matching 7 bases. Trimming took 3 bases from V and 3 from J; bases not matched to a gene: 5. CDR1 is SGHVS and CDR2 is FNYEAQ in the germline V gene. The CDR3 contains 15 residues. CDR3 nucleotides: TGTGCCAGCAGCTTCGAGGGGGCCTTTGGAAACACCATATATTTT. It codes for CASSFEGAFGNTIYF. The variable domain in full, with the rest retrieved from reference TRBV7-6 and TRBJ1-3, is GAGVSQSPRYKVTKRGQDVALRCDPISGHVSLYWYRQALGQGPEFLTYFNYEAQQDKSGLPNDRFSAERPEGSISTLTIQRTEQRDSAMYRCASSFEGAFGNTIYFGEGSWLTVV.

The CDR3 region has the DNA TGTGCCAGCAGTGAGACGGGGGGCTACACCTTC. As protein: CASSETGGYTF. V gene TRBV25-1 combines with J gene TRBJ1-2, with unresolved D. The CDR3 is 11 residues long. Trimming stripped 3 bases from V and 8 bases from J, with 7 bases between. Germline assignment: CDR1 MGHDK and CDR2 SYGVNS.

This chain links TRBV11-2 with TRBJ1-1, with D perhaps TRBD1 (5 bases). The CDR3 contains 14 residues. Looked up from germline, CDR1 is SGHAT and CDR2 is FQNNGV. V lost 1 base and J 4 bases, leaving 10 bases between the germline ends. The chain's CDR3 is CASSLGWGGTEAFF. CDR3 coding DNA: TGTGCCAGCAGCTTAGGCTGGGGGGGCACTGAAGCTTTCTTT. Complete variable domain (other parts from reference TRBV11-2 and TRBJ1-1): EAGVAQSPRYKIIEKRQSVAFWCNPISGHATLYWYQQILGQGPKLLIQFQNNGVVDDSQLPKDRFSAERLKGVDSTLKIQPAKLEDSAVYLCASSLGWGGTEAFFGQGTRLTVV.

This clonotype was observed many times. The V and J genes are TRBV11-2 and TRBJ2-6, with no clear D. The germline V and J ends were trimmed by 5 bases and 0 bases, with 8 bases remaining between them. CDR1 and CDR2 from the germline V gene are SGHAT and FQNNGV. The CDR3 consists of 15 residues. CDR3 region: CASSLNPSGANVLTF. The CDR3 DNA reads TGTGCCAGCAGCCTCAACCCCTCTGGGGCCAACGTCCTGACTTTC.

This clonotype was observed a handful of times. The V gene is TRBV7-2, the J gene TRBJ2-1; 8 nucleotides match TRBD1. Trimming at V came to 2 bases and at J to 0 bases, leaving 3 bases not matched to a gene. Germline lookup yields CDR1 SGHTA and CDR2 FQGNSA. The CDR3 is made up of 16 amino acids. CDR3 sequence (DNA): TGTGCCAGCAGCTTATCAGGGACAGGCTCCTACAATGAGCAGTTCTTC. It translates to CASSLSGTGSYNEQFF.

The chain recombines TRBV12-3 or TRBV12-4 with TRBJ2-5; 10 positions match TRBD1. This CDR3 is 15 amino acids long. Unmatched junction bases numbered 6, after V lost 3 bases and J lost 5 bases. CDR3 nucleotides: TGTGCCAGCAGTTTGACAGGGGGCGTGGAGGAGACCCAGTACTTC. Its translation: CASSLTGGVEETQYF.

This rearrangement joins TRBV28 to TRBJ2-4; TRBD2 aligns across 16 bases. This CDR3 spans 20 amino acids. Germline CDR1 is MDHEN and CDR2 is SYDVKM. The V segment lost 6 bases and the J segment 0 bases; nucleotides outside the gene matches: 11. The CDR3 protein is CASSRLGLAGGGIAKNIQYF. In nucleotides, the CDR3 is TGTGCCAGCAGCCGATTGGGACTAGCGGGAGGGGGGATAGCCAAAAACATTCAGTACTTC.

The V call is TRBV19, the J call TRBJ1-4, with TRBD1 matching over 7 bases. The CDR3 covers 14 residues. V gave up 4 bases and J gave up 8 bases; unmatched junction bases: 7. The V gene's germline CDR1 is LNHDA and CDR2 SQIVND (reference sequence). Here the CDR3 DNA reads TGTGCCAGTAGTAAACAGGGGCAAGGGGAAAAACTGTTTTTT. The encoded protein is CASSKQGQGEKLFF. Variable domain in full (rest from reference TRBV19 and TRBJ1-4): DGGITQSPKYLFRKEGQNVTLSCEQNLNHDAMYWYRQDPGQGLRLIYYSQIVNDFQKGDIAEGYSVSREKKESFPLTVTSAQKNPTAFYLCASSKQGQGEKLFFGSGTQLSVL.

This clonotype has at least ten counts. This chain uses TRBV7-2 with TRBJ2-3; unclear D gene. The CDR3 sequence is 13 residues long. Germline-derived CDR1 and CDR2 are SGHTA and FQGNSA. Trimming pared 5 bases from V and 2 bases from J, leaving 8 bases between. The CDR3 here is CASSPRDTDTQYF. Written as DNA, the CDR3 is TGTGCCAGCAGCCCAAGGGACACAGATACGCAGTATTTT.

The chain has TRBV7-6 and TRBJ1-1; 9 bases map to TRBD1. The CDR3 contains 15 residues. Germline V gene lookup returns CDR1 SGHVS and CDR2 FNYEAQ. Trimming removed 3 bases from V and 6 bases from J; junction bases left unmatched: 8. The CDR3 nucleotides read TGTGCCAGCAGCTTGAACCGGGACAGGGAGGCTGAAGCTTTCTTT. Residues: CASSLNRDREAEAFF.

The V and J genes are TRBV20-1 and TRBJ2-7; TRBD1 matches 10 bases. Trimming took 3 bases from V and 4 from J; bases not matched to a gene: 6. The CDR3 loop spans 14 amino acids. Germline CDR1 is DFQATT and CDR2 is SNEGSKA (reference sequence). CDR3 in DNA: TGCAGTGCTAGGACCGGGACAGGGGTTTACGAGCAGTACTTC. It yields the protein CSARTGTGVYEQYF.

The CDR3 loop reads CASSPRGLAGGGRVQFF. CDR3 bases: TGTGCCAGCAGCCCCCGTGGACTAGCGGGAGGCGGGCGTGTGCAGTTCTTC. V usage is TRBV7-3 and J usage is TRBJ2-1, with TRBD2 matching 14 bases. The CDR3 loop spans 17 amino acids. V shed 5 bases and J 12 bases; nucleotides not matched to a gene: 15. CDR1 and CDR2 from the germline V gene are SGHTA and FQGTGA.

The CDR3 DNA reads TGCGCCAGCAGCCAGAGGACTAGTTTCGATGAGCAGTTCTTC. Translated, it gives CASSQRTSFDEQFF. This chain uses TRBV5-1 with TRBJ2-1; 7 bases align to TRBD2. The CDR3 totals 14 residues. The V segment lost 4 bases and the J segment 8 bases; nucleotides outside the gene matches: 9. The germline gives CDR1 SGHRS, CDR2 YFSETQ.